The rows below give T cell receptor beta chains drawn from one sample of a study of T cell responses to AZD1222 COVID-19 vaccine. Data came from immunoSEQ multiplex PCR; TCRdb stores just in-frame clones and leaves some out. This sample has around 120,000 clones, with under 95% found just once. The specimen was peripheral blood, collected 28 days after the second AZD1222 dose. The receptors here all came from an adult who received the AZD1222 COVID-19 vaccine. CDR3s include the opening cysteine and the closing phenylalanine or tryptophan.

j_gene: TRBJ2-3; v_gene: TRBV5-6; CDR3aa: CASSLARGGPADTQYF
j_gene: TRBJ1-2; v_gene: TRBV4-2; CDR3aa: CASSRQRDSSYGYTF
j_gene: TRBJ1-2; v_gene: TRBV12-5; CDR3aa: CASGFAAASNGYTF
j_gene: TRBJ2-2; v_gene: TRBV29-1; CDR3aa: CSVEQGNTGELFF
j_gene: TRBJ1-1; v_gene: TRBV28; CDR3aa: CASSHELVTEAFF
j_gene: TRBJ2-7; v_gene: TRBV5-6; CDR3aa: CASSTRSYEQYF
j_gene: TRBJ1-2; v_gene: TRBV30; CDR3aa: CAYAGSRGDGYTF
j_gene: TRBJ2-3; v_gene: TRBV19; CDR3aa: CASSKTSGGLSDTQYF
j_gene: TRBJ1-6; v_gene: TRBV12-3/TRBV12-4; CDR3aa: CASSLWDSPLHF
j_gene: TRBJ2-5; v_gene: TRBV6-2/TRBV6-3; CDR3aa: CASGHWTQYF
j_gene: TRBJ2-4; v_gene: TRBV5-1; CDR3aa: CASSLVTSGSGENIQYF
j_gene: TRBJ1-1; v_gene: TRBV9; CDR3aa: CASGGTGEGMNTEAFF
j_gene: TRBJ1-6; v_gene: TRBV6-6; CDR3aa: CASTVRPSIDNSPLHF
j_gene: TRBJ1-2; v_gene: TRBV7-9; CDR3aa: CASSEQGSGKRYTF
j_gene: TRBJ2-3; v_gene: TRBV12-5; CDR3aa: CASGLLESFTDTQYF
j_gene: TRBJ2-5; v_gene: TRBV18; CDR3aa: CASKEGSGETQYF
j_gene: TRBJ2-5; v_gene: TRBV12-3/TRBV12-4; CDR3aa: CASSLEGGETQYF
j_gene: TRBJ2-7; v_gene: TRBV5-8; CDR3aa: CASSPSYEQYF
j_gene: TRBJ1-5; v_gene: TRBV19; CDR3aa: CASSIVILGGAVGNQPQHF
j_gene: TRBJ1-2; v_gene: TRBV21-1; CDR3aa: CASSTPEGYHGYTF
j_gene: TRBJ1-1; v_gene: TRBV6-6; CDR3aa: CASQKGNMNTEAFF
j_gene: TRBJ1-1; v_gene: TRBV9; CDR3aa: CASSGRPQPMNTEAFF
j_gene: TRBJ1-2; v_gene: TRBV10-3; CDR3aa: CAISDPTRGYGYTF
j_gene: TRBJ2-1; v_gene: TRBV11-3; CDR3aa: CASSPTSGGAGEQFF
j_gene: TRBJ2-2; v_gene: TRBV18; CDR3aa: CASGHGVKNTGELFF
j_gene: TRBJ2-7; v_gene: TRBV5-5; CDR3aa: CASSLGYEQYF